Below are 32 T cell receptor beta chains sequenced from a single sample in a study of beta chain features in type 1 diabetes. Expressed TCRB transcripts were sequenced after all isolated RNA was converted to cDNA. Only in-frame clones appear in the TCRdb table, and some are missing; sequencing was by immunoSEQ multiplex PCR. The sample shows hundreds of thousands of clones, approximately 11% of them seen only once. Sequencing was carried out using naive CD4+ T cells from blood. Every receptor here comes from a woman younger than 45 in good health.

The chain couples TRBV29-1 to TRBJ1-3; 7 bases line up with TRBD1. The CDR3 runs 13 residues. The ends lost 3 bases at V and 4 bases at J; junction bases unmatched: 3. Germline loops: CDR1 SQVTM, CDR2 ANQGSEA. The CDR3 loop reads CSVDPTGGNTIYF. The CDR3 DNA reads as TGCAGCGTTGACCCGACAGGGGGAAACACCATATATTTT.

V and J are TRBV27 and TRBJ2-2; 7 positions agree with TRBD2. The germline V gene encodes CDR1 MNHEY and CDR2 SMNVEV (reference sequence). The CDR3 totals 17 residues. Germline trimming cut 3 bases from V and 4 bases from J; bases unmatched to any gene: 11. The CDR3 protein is CASSFWGRGGITGELFF. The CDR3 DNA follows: TGTGCCAGCAGTTTTTGGGGGAGGGGAGGAATCACCGGGGAGCTGTTTTTT.

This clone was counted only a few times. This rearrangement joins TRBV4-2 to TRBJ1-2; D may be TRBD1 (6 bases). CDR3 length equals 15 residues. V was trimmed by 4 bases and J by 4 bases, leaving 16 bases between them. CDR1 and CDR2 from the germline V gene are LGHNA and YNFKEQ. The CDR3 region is CASSRGRTAPYGYTF. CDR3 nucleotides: TGTGCCAGCAGCCGGGGCCGGACAGCCCCCTATGGCTACACCTTC.

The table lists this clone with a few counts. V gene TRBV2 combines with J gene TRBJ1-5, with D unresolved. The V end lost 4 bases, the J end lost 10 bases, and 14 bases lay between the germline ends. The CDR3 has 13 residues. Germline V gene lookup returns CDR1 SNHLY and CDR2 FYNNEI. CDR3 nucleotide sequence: TGTGCCAGCAGTGTCCAGGCCGTTTCTCCCCAGCATTTT. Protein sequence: CASSVQAVSPQHF.

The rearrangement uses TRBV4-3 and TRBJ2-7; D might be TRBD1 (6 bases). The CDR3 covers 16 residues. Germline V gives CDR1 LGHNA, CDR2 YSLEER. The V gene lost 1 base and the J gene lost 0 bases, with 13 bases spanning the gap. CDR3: CASSQVFQGSSYEQYF. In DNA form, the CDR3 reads TGCGCCAGCAGCCAAGTTTTCCAGGGGAGCTCCTACGAGCAGTACTTC.

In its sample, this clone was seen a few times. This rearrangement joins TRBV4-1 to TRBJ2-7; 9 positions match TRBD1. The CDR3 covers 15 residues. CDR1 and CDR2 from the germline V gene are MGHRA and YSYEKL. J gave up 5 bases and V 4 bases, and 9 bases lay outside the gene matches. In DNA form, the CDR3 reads TGCGCCAGCAGCCCCCGGACAGGGGTTAGGGACGAGCAGTACTTC. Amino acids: CASSPRTGVRDEQYF.

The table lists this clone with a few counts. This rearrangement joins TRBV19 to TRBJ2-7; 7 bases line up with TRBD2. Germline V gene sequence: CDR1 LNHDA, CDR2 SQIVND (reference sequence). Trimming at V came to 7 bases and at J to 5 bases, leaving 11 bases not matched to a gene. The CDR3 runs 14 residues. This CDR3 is CASTPREGKNEQYF. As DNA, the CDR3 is TGTGCCAGTACCCCCAGGGAGGGGAAGAACGAGCAGTACTTC. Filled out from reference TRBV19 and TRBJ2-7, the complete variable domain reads DGGITQSPKYLFRKEGQNVTLSCEQNLNHDAMYWYRQDPGQGLRLIYYSQIVNDFQKGDIAEGYSVSREKKESFPLTVTSAQKNPTAFYLCASTPREGKNEQYFGPGTRLTVT.

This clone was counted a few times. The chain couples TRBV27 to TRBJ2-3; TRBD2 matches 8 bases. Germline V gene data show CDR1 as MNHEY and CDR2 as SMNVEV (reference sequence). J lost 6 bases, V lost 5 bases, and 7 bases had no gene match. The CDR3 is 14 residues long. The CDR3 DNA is TGTGCCAGCAGTCGAGCGGGAGCTAGGGATACGCAGTATTTT. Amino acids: CASSRAGARDTQYF.

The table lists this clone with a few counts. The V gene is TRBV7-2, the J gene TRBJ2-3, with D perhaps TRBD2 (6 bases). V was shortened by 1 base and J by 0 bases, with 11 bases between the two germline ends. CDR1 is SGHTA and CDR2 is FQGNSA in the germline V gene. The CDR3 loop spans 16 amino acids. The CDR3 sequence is CASSLEVGGSTDTQYF. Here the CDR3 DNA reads TGTGCCAGCAGCTTAGAAGTGGGAGGTAGCACAGATACGCAGTATTTT.

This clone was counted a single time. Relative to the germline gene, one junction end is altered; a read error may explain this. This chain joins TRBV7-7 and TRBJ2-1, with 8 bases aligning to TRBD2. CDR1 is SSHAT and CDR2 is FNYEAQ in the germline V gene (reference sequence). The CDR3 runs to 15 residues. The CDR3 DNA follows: TGTGCTAGCAGCCCCAGCGGGAGCTCCTACAATGAGCAGTTCTTC. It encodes CASSPSGSSYNEQFF.

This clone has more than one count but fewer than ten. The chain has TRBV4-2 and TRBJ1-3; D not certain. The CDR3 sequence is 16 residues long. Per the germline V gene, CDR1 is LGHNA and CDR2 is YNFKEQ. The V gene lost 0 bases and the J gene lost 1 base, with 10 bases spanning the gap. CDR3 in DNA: TGTGCCAGCAGCCAAGACGGAGGGAATTCTGGAAACACCATATATTTT. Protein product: CASSQDGGNSGNTIYF.

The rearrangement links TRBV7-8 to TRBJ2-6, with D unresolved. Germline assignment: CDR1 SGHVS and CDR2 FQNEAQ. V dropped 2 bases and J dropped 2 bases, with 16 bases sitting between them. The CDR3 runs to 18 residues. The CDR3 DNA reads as TGTGCCAGCAGCTTATCCGTCCTCTCCCCTACTGGGGCCAACGTCCTGACTTTC. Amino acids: CASSLSVLSPTGANVLTF. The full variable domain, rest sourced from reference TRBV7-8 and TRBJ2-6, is GAGVSQSPRYKVAKRGQDVALRCDPISGHVSLFWYQQALGQGPEFLTYFQNEAQLDKSGLPSDRFFAERPEGSVSTLKIQRTQQEDSAVYLCASSLSVLSPTGANVLTFGAGSRLTVL.

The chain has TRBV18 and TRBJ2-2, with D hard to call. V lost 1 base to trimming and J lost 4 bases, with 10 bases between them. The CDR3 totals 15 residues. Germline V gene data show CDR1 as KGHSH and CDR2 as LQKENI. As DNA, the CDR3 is TGTGCCAGCTCACCACGCTCGTCGGGCACCGGGGAGCTGTTTTTT. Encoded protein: CASSPRSSGTGELFF.

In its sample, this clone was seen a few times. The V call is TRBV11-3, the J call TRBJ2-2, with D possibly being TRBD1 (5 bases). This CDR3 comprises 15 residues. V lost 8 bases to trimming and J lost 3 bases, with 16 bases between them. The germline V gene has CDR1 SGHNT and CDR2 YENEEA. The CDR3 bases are TGTGCCAGCTCTTTATCCAGGGCCGACACCGGGGAGCTGTTTTTT. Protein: CASSLSRADTGELFF.

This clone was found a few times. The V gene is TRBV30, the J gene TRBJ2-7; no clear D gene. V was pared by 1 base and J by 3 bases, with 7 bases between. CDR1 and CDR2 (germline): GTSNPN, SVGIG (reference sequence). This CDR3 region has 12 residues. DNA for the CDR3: TGTGCCTGGAGTGATAGTCACTACGAGCAGTACTTC. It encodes CAWSDSHYEQYF.

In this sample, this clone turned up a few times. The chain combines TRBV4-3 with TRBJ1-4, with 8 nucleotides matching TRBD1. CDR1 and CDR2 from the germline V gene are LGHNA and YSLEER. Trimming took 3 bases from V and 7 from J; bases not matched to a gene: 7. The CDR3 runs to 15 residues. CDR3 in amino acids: CASSQGDRSPEKLFF. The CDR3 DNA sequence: TGCGCCAGCAGCCAGGGGGACAGGTCGCCTGAAAAACTGTTTTTT.

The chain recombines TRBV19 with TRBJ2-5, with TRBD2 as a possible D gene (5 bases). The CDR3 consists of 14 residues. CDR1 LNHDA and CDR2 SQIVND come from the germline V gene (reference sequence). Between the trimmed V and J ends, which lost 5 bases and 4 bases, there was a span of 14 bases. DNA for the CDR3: TGTGCCAGTAGTCTCTTAGTGGGAGCAGAGACCCAGTACTTC. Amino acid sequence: CASSLLVGAETQYF.

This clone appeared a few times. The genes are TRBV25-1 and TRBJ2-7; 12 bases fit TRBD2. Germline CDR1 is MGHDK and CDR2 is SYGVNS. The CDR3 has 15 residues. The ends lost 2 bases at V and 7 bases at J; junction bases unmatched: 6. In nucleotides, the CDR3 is TGTGCCAGCAGTGAAGGTGAGACTAGCGGGAGAGAGCAGTACTTC. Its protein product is CASSEGETSGREQYF.

The CDR3 coding sequence is TGTGCCAGCAGCTTAGGTGCCGGGACAGGGAACAATCAGCCCCAGCATTTT. Translation: CASSLGAGTGNNQPQHF. The V call is TRBV7-2, the J call TRBJ1-5; 9 bases are shared with TRBD1. The CDR3 covers 17 residues. V shed 1 base and J 3 bases; nucleotides not matched to a gene: 7. From germline, CDR1 is SGHTA and CDR2 FQGNSA.

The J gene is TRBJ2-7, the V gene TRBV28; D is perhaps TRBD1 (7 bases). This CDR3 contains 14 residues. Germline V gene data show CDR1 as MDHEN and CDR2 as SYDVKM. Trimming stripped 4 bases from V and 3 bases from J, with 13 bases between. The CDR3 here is CASSSGQEGYEQYF. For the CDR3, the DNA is TGTGCCAGCAGTTCTGGACAGGAGGGCTACGAGCAGTACTTC.

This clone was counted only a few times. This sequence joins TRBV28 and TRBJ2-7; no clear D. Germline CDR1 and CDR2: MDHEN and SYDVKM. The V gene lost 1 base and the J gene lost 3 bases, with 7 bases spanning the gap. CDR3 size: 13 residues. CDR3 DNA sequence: TGTGCCAGCAGTTTATCCCAGATCTACGAGCAGTACTTC. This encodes CASSLSQIYEQYF.

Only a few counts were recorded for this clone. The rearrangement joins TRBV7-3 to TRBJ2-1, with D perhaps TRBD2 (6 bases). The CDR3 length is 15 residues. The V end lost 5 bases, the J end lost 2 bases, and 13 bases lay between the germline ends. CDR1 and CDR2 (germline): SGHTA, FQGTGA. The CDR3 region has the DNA TGTGCCAGCAGCCCCAGTGGCGGGACCTACAATGAGCAGTTCTTC. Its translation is CASSPSGGTYNEQFF.

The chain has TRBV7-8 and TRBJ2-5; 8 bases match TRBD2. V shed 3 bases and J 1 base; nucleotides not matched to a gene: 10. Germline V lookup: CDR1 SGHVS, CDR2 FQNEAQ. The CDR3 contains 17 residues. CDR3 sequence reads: CASSFLGLAGLQETQYF. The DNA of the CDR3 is TGTGCCAGCAGCTTTTTAGGGCTAGCGGGTCTCCAAGAGACCCAGTACTTC.

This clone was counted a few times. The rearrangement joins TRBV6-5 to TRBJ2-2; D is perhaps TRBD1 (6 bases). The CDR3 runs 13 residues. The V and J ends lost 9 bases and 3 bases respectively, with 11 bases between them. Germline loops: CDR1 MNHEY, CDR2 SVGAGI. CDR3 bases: TGTGCCAGAAGGGACACTGACACCGGGGAGCTGTTTTTT. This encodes CARRDTDTGELFF.

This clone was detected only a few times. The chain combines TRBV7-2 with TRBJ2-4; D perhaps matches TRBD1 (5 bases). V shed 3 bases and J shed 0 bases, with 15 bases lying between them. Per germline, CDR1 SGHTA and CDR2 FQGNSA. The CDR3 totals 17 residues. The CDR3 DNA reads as TGTGCCAGCAGCTTGAAGGTCCAGACAGAAGCCAAAAACATTCAGTACTTC. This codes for CASSLKVQTEAKNIQYF.

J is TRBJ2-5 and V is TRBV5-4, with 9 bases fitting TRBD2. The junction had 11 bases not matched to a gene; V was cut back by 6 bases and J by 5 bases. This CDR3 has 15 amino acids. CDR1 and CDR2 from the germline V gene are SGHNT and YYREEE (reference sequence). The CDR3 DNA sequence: TGTGCCAGCACGGCGGGAGGGCAAAGAGACGAGACCCAGTACTTC. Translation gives CASTAGGQRDETQYF.

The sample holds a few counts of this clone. CDR3 sequence: CASSLKLTGREEKLFF. The CDR3 bases are TGTGCCAGCAGCTTGAAATTGACAGGGCGAGAAGAAAAACTGTTTTTT. V usage is TRBV7-2 and J usage is TRBJ1-4; TRBD1 aligns across 7 bases. Germline CDR1 is SGHTA and CDR2 is FQGNSA. The CDR3 sequence is 16 residues long. The junction had 12 bases not matched to a gene; V was cut back by 3 bases and J by 8 bases.

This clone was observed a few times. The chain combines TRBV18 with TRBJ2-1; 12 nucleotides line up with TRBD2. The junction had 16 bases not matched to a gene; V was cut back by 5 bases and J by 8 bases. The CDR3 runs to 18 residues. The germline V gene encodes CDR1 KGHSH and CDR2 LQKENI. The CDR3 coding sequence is TGTGCCAGCTCATGGACAGTCGAACGACTAGCGGGAGACGATGAGCAGTTCTTC. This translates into CASSWTVERLAGDDEQFF.

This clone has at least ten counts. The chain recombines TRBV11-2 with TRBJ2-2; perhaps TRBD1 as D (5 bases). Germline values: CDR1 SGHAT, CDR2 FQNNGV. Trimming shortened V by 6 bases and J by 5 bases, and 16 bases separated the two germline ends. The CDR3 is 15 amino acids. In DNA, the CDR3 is TGTGCCAGCAGTTTCGTAGGGGATGCTACCGGGGAGCTGTTTTTT. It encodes CASSFVGDATGELFF.

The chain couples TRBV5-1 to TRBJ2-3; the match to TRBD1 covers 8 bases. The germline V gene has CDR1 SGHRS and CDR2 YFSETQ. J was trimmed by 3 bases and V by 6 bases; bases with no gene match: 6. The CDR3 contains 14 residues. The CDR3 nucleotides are TGCGCCAGCACTCAAACAGGGGGGACAGATACGCAGTATTTT. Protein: CASTQTGGTDTQYF. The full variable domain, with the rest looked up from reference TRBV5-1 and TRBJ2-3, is KAGVTQTPRYLIKTRGQQVTLSCSPISGHRSVSWYQQTPGQGLQFLFEYFSETQRNKGNFPGRFSGRQFSNSRSEMNVSTLELGDSALYLCASTQTGGTDTQYFGPGTRLTVL.

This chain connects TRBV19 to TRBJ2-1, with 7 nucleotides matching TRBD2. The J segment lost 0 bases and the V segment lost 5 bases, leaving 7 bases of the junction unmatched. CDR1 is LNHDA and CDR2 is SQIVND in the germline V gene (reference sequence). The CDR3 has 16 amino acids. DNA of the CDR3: TGTGCCAGTAGTCCCTTTAGCGGGCTCTCCTACAATGAGCAGTTCTTC. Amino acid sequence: CASSPFSGLSYNEQFF.

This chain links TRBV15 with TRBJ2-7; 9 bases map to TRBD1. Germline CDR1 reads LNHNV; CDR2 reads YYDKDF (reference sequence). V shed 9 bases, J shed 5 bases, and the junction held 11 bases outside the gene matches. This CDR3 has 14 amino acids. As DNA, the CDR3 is TGTGCCACTAGTCTACAGGGGGCTATTAACGAGCAGTACTTC. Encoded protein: CATSLQGAINEQYF.